This T cell receptor beta chain was captured in a study of blood T cell repertoires in COVID-19. Study context: Whether acute or convalescent, the COVID-19 samples came from the United States, Italy and Spain.

Per germline, CDR1 SGHVS and CDR2 FQNEAQ. Trimming left V 5 bases short and J 0 bases short, with 14 bases between. The CDR3 is 16 residues long. Original handling: How many nucleated cells were present was estimated from reference gene primer amplification. Only in-frame clones appear in the TCRdb table, and some are missing; sequencing was by immunoSEQ multiplex PCR. From that table come the V and J calls and clone size; the DNA was used to work out D and trimming. This table holds 100,000 to 120,000 clones, roughly 87% found once. The receptor comes from a human donor in a cohort sampled during active COVID-19. V and J are TRBV7-8 and TRBJ1-5; D ambiguous. What was sequenced was peripheral blood. The CDR3: CASSLRAPNSNQPQHF. DNA for the CDR3: TGTGCCAGCAGCCTGAGAGCCCCGAATAGCAATCAGCCCCAGCATTTT. Using reference TRBV7-8 and TRBJ1-5 for the parts outside the CDR3, the full variable domain is GAGVSQSPRYKVAKRGQDVALRCDPISGHVSLFWYQQALGQGPEFLTYFQNEAQLDKSGLPSDRFFAERPEGSVSTLKIQRTQQEDSAVYLCASSLRAPNSNQPQHFGDGTRLSIL.